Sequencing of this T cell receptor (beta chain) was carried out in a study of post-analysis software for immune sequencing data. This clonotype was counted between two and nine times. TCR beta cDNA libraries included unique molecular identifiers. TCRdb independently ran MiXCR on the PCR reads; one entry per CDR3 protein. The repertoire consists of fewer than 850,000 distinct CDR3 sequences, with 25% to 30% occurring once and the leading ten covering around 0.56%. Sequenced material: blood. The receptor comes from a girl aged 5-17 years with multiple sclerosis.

CDR3 in amino acids: CSGGGWVNTEAFF. For the CDR3, the DNA is TGCAGCGGGGGGGGGTGGGTTAACACTGAAGCTTTCTTT. The chain couples TRBV29-1 to TRBJ1-1, with D possibly matching TRBD1 (5 bases). The germline V gene encodes CDR1 SQVTM and CDR2 ANQGSEA. V was cut by 7 bases and J by 2 bases, with 14 bases left in between. The CDR3 is 13 amino acids.